This T cell receptor beta chain derives from a study of cytomegalovirus exposure and HLA in healthy donors. Overall study: From about 180 million T cells, an earlier analysis saw 120 million or so unique TCR beta sequences. Study outcomes and limitations: Excluded: some indistinguishable V segments such as TRBV6-2 and TRBV6-3. Later analysis showed TCR association rates varying by HLA locus, highest for DRB1 and lowest for HLA-C.

Of note for this clone: Its antigen is currently unknown.

Despite likely unrecorded immune exposures, the donors were nominally healthy at the time of sampling. The CDR3 has 15 residues. Trimming removed 7 bases at V and 5 bases at J, with 19 bases between. Looked up from germline, CDR1 is LNHDA and CDR2 is SQIVND (reference sequence). 13 Jbeta primers and 60 Vbeta primers were used for the PCR. TCRdb keeps only in-frame clones here, not all; method: immunoSEQ multiplex PCR. The data show more than 120,000 clones, 70% to 80% seen once. The sample comprised PBMCs. This rearrangement joins TRBV19 to TRBJ2-3; tentatively, D is TRBD2 (6 bases). The clonotype originates from a woman aged 40 to 55 in good health and CMV-seropositive. As DNA, the CDR3 is TGTGCCAGTACCAATACGCGGGAATTGCGAGATACGCAGTATTTT. Translation gives CASTNTRELRDTQYF. Based on the CDR3 plus reference TRBV19 and TRBJ2-3, the full variable domain is DGGITQSPKYLFRKEGQNVTLSCEQNLNHDAMYWYRQDPGQGLRLIYYSQIVNDFQKGDIAEGYSVSREKKESFPLTVTSAQKNPTAFYLCASTNTRELRDTQYFGPGTRLTVL.